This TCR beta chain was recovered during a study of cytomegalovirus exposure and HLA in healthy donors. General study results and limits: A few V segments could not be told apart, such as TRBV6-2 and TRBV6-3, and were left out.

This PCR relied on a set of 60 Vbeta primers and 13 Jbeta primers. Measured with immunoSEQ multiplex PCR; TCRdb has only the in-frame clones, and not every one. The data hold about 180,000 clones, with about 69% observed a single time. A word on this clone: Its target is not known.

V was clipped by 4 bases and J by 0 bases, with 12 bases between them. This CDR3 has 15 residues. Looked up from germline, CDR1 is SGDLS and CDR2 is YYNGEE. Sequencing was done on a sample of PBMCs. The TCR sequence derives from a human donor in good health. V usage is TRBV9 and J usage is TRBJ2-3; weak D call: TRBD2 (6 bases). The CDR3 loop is CASSLGGSSTDTQYF. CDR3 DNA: TGTGCCAGCAGCCTAGGAGGGTCTAGCACAGATACGCAGTATTTT.